A selection of T cell receptor beta chains follows, all from one sample in a study of a mutant IDH1 vaccine in newly diagnosed glioma. These receptors' targets are unknown. The repertoire was sequenced with immunoSEQ multiplex PCR; TCRdb's copy has only in-frame clones and lacks some. The table lists about 46,000 clones, roughly 92% of them singletons, with about 2.3% in the top ten. This sample comprised PBMCs, obtained from a glioma patient whose treatment included an IDH1 peptide vaccine. The receptor source for this set is a man aged 50 to 59 with glioma. The CDR3 runs from the conserved cysteine through the conserved F or W. D genes are given only for firm matches. The listing skips clone size in some rows; elsewhere it reads once, few, many or a size class.

>TRBD1|-|TRBJ1-6|TRBV4-1|16
CASSSRQGGRNSPLHF
TGCGCCAGCAGCAGCCGCCAAGGGGGCAGGAATTCACCCCTCCACTTT
>-|-|TRBJ2-5|TRBV18|13
CASSPEGIKTQYF
TGTGCCAGCTCACCGGAGGGGATAAAGACCCAGTACTTC
>-|-|TRBJ1-2|TRBV27|12
CASKQANYGYTF
TGTGCCAGCAAACAGGCTAACTATGGCTACACCTTC
>-|few|TRBJ1-5|TRBV4-1|15
CASSQEQGINQPQHF
TGCGCCAGCAGCCAGGAACAGGGAATCAATCAGCCCCAGCATTTT
>-|-|TRBJ1-5|TRBV10-3|14
CAISDERSNQPQHF
TGTGCCATCAGTGACGAGAGAAGCAATCAGCCCCAGCATTTT
>TRBD2|-|TRBJ2-3|TRBV19|16
CASSIEVREGTDTQYF
TGTGCCAGTAGTATAGAAGTCAGGGAGGGGACAGATACGCAGTATTTT
>-|-|TRBJ2-6|TRBV25-1|18
CASSPSLTGQSRANVLTF
TGTGCCAGCAGTCCTAGTTTAACTGGACAAAGTCGGGCCAACGTCCTGACTTTC
>-|-|TRBJ2-4|TRBV10-1|13
CASSESTVDIQYF
TGCGCCAGCAGTGAGTCCACGGTAGACATTCAGTACTTC
>TRBD2|-|TRBJ2-1|TRBV5-1|15
CASSLVAGGYNEQFF
TGCGCCAGCAGCTTGGTAGCGGGCGGCTACAATGAGCAGTTCTTC
>-|-|TRBJ2-7|TRBV19|14
CASSQGANTYEQYF
TGTGCCAGTAGTCAAGGGGCTAATACCTACGAGCAGTACTTC
>TRBD1|-|TRBJ2-5|TRBV5-8|16
CASSLALQGLGETQYF
TGTGCCAGCAGCTTGGCCCTACAGGGGTTAGGGGAGACCCAGTACTTC
>-|-|TRBJ1-2|TRBV21-1|16
CASSIAERVYHYGYTF
TGTGCCAGCAGCATCGCGGAGAGGGTTTATCACTATGGCTACACCTTC
>TRBD2|-|TRBJ2-1|TRBV5-1|17
CASSLGLAGGRGNEQFF
TGCGCCAGCAGCTTAGGACTAGCGGGAGGAAGGGGCAATGAGCAGTTCTTC
>-|-|TRBJ2-2|TRBV28|16
CASSAILGRSSGELFF
TGTGCCAGCAGTGCCATCTTAGGACGTAGCTCCGGGGAGCTGTTTTTT
>-|-|TRBJ2-7|TRBV29-1|13
CSVPDPGDDEQYF
TGCAGCGTCCCGGACCCCGGAGATGACGAGCAGTACTTC
>-|-|TRBJ1-6|TRBV4-3|16
CASSQDWRLGNSPLHF
TGCGCCAGCAGCCAAGATTGGAGACTAGGGAATTCACCCCTCCACTTT
>-|-|TRBJ1-1|TRBV7-3|13
CASSLVGNTEAFF
TGTGCCAGCAGCTTAGTAGGGAACACTGAAGCTTTCTTT
>-|-|TRBJ2-1|TRBV7-2|15
CASSSDARSYNEQFF
TGTGCCAGCAGCTCGGATGCGCGGTCCTACAATGAGCAGTTCTTC
>-|-|TRBJ1-2|TRBV6-6|12
CAIGGGPYGYTF
TGTGCCATAGGGGGGGGCCCCTATGGCTACACCTTC
>TRBD2|-|TRBJ2-1|TRBV4-1|17
CASSQELRLAGVGEQFF
TGCGCCAGCAGCCAAGAGTTACGGCTAGCGGGAGTAGGTGAGCAGTTCTTC
>TRBD1|-|TRBJ2-5|TRBV29-1|15
CSVESRGSRGETQYF
TGCAGCGTTGAATCCAGGGGGAGTCGAGGAGAGACCCAGTACTTC
>TRBD1|-|TRBJ1-1|TRBV19|15
CASSISSRGHTEAFF
TGTGCCAGTAGTATAAGTTCGAGGGGGCACACTGAAGCTTTCTTT
>TRBD1|-|TRBJ2-2|TRBV7-8|16
CASSLARDSYTGELFF
TGTGCCAGCAGCTTAGCCCGGGACAGTTACACCGGGGAGCTGTTTTTT
>-|-|TRBJ1-2|TRBV2|14
CASREPGRNYGYTF
TGTGCCAGCAGGGAACCAGGCCGTAACTATGGCTACACCTTC
>TRBD1|once|TRBJ1-2|TRBV9|14
CASSAPGTGNGYTF
TGTGCCAGCAGCGCTCCCGGGACAGGGAATGGCTACACCTTC
>-|-|TRBJ1-2|TRBV28|14
CASSFKGPNYGYTF
TGTGCCAGCAGTTTTAAGGGCCCTAACTATGGCTACACCTTC
>-|-|TRBJ1-1|TRBV7-8|14
CASSLNSANTEAFF
TGTGCCAGCAGCTTAAACAGCGCGAACACTGAAGCTTTCTTT
>-|-|TRBJ1-2|TRBV5-1|14
CASSLPVPGGGYTF
TGCGCCAGCAGCCTGCCGGTGCCCGGGGGTGGCTACACCTTC
>TRBD2|-|TRBJ2-6|TRBV5-1|19
CASSSRGGATYSGANVLTF
TGCGCCAGCAGCTCACGGGGGGGGGCGACGTACTCTGGGGCCAACGTCCTGACTTTC
>-|once|TRBJ1-3|TRBV28|16
CASTSPIEDSGNTIYF
TGTGCCAGCACCTCTCCCATAGAAGACTCTGGAAACACCATATATTTT
>-|-|TRBJ1-1|TRBV7-9|16
CASSPPGGGSHTEAFF
TGTGCCAGCAGCCCCCCGGGCGGGGGATCCCACACTGAAGCTTTCTTT
>TRBD1|-|TRBJ2-7|TRBV5-1|20
CASSLDTDRGLEMSSYEQYF
TGCGCCAGCAGCTTGGATACGGACAGGGGGCTGGAAATGAGCTCCTACGAGCAGTACTTC
>-|-|TRBJ1-5|TRBV4-1|15
CASSQDGQLNQPQHF
TGCGCCAGCAGCCAAGATGGGCAACTCAATCAGCCCCAGCATTTT
>-|-|TRBJ2-1|TRBV6-5|13
CASRLGGGNEQFF
TGTGCCAGCCGTTTGGGGGGCGGCAATGAGCAGTTCTTC
>TRBD1|-|TRBJ1-1|TRBV15|13
CATSKGAQYVAFF
TGTGCCACCAGCAAGGGGGCACAATACGTAGCTTTCTTT
>-|-|TRBJ1-6|TRBV27|13
CASSLSSNSPLHF
TGTGCCAGCAGTTTATCGTCAAATTCACCCCTCCACTTT
>-|-|TRBJ2-2|TRBV29-1|14
CSFRTLYGTGELFF
TGCAGCTTTCGGACTTTATACGGGACCGGGGAGCTGTTTTTT
>-|-|TRBJ2-1|TRBV11-3|14
CASSYGGSADEQFF
TGTGCCAGCAGCTACGGTGGGTCGGCAGATGAGCAGTTCTTC
>TRBD2|-|TRBJ2-1|TRBV4-2|15
CASSQEGTSYNEQFF
TGTGCCAGCAGCCAGGAAGGGACTAGCTACAATGAGCAGTTCTTC
>-|-|TRBJ2-7|TRBV27|13
CASSFGVSYEQYF
TGTGCCAGCAGTTTCGGGGTTTCCTACGAGCAGTACTTC